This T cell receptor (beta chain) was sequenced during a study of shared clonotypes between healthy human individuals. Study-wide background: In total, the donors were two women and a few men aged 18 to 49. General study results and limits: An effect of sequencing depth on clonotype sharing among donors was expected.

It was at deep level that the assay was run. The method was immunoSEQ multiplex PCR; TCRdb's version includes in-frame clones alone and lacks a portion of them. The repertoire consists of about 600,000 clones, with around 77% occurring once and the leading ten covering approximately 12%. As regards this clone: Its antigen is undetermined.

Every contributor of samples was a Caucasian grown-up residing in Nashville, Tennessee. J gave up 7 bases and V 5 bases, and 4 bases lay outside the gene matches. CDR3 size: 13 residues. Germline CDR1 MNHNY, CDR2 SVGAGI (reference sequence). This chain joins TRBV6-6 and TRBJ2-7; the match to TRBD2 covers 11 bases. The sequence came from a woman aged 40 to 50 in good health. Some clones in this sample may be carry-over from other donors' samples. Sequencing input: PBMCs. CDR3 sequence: CASSGTSGGEQYF. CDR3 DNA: TGTGCCAGCAGTGGGACTAGCGGAGGGGAGCAGTACTTC.